This is a list of T cell receptor beta chains from one sample in a study of blood T cell repertoires in COVID-19. The repertoire was sequenced with immunoSEQ multiplex PCR; TCRdb's copy has only in-frame clones and lacks some. The profile shows more than 95,000 clones, about 81% of them singletons. Sequencing was done on a sample of peripheral blood. The receptors shown here come from a man between 60 and 75 years old with acute or convalescent COVID-19. Both conserved end residues are part of each CDR3. Each record gives: J gene, V gene, D gene, clone size, CDR3 DNA, CDR3 protein. A D gene is named only where the DNA matches it firmly. Rows may omit the clone size; those that give it use once, few, many or a size class.

TRBJ1-1	TRBV19	TRBD1	NA	TGTGCCAGTAGTAACAGTATGGAGACAGGGATTGGCACTGAAGCTTTCTTT	CASSNSMETGIGTEAFF
TRBJ2-1	TRBV18	TRBD2	NA	TGTGCCAGCTCACCACCGGGGGGGAGGAACAATGAGCAGTTCTTC	CASSPPGGRNNEQFF
TRBJ1-2	TRBV30	NA	NA	TGTGCCTGGAGCGACAACAGGGTCCCCCCCATCTATGGCTACACCTTC	CAWSDNRVPPIYGYTF
TRBJ2-3	TRBV7-2	NA	NA	TGTGCCAGCAGCTTTGTAGGGGCCTCTCCCACAGATACGCAGTATTTT	CASSFVGASPTDTQYF
TRBJ2-5	TRBV7-2	NA	NA	TGTGCCAGCAGCTTAGTACGAGGTGGTCAAGAGACCCAGTACTTC	CASSLVRGGQETQYF
TRBJ1-1	TRBV4-3	NA	NA	TGCGCCAGCAGCCAAGGATTGGACAGGAACACTGAAGCTTTCTTT	CASSQGLDRNTEAFF
TRBJ1-2	TRBV7-2	NA	NA	TGTGCCAGCAGCTTAGAGATCCAGGCGAACTATGGCTACACCTTC	CASSLEIQANYGYTF
TRBJ2-2	TRBV3-1/TRBV3-2	TRBD2	NA	TGTGCCAGCAGCCTAGCGGGGGTGAACACCGGGGAGCTGTTTTTT	CASSLAGVNTGELFF
TRBJ2-1	TRBV10-3	TRBD2	NA	TGTGCCATCAGTGAGTCGACTAGCGGGAGGAATGAGCAGTTCTTC	CAISESTSGRNEQFF
TRBJ1-1	TRBV2	NA	NA	TGTGCCAGCAAGATCGAAAACGGGAACACTGAAGCTTTCTTT	CASKIENGNTEAFF
TRBJ1-5	TRBV27	NA	once	TGTGCCAGCAGTTTAAGACCCCCCGGGGTTTCGAATCAGCCCCAGCATTTT	CASSLRPPGVSNQPQHF
TRBJ2-7	TRBV23-1	TRBD1	NA	TGCGCCAGCAGTCAAGGATTAGCAGGGGGCTATTGCGAGCAGTACTTC	CASSQGLAGGYCEQYF
TRBJ1-2	TRBV7-9	NA	NA	TGTGCCAGCAGCACCGAACAGGGAGTCTATGGCTACACCTTC	CASSTEQGVYGYTF
TRBJ2-3	TRBV30	NA	NA	TGTGCCTGGAGTAACACCGGGGGGCGAAGAGATACGCAGTATTTT	CAWSNTGGRRDTQYF
TRBJ1-3	TRBV7-2	TRBD1	once	TGTGCCAGCAGCCCTACCGGGACAGTGAGCTCTGGAAACACCATATATTTT	CASSPTGTVSSGNTIYF
TRBJ1-5	TRBV11-2	NA	once	TGTGCCAGCAGCTTAGCGGGGGGTGTGCAGCCCCAGCATTTT	CASSLAGGVQPQHF
TRBJ2-3	TRBV19	TRBD2	NA	TGTGCCAGTAGTATCGATGGTAGGCTAGCGGGAGGGACAGATACGCAGTATTTT	CASSIDGRLAGGTDTQYF
TRBJ2-5	TRBV6-2/TRBV6-3	NA	NA	TGTGCCAGCAGTTTAGCGACTCCAAGAGAGGCCCAGTACTTC	CASSLATPREAQYF
TRBJ1-6	TRBV25-1	NA	NA	TGTGCCAGCAGGTTGGGGGCAAGACGGGCGAATTCACCCCTCCACTTT	CASRLGARRANSPLHF
TRBJ2-3	TRBV10-3	TRBD2	NA	TGTGCCATCAGTGCTAGAGGACTAGCGGGACTCACAGATACGCAGTATTTT	CAISARGLAGLTDTQYF
TRBJ2-1	TRBV5-4	TRBD2	NA	TGTGCCAGCAGCCCGGGACTAGCGGGAGCTGGGGAGCAGTTCTTC	CASSPGLAGAGEQFF
TRBJ1-1	TRBV5-1	NA	NA	TGCGCCAGCAGCCTGACAGAGAACACTGAAGCTTTCTTT	CASSLTENTEAFF
TRBJ2-1	TRBV29-1	TRBD2	NA	TGCAGCGCCCGGGGGGGCGGCCCCTCCTACAATGAGCAGTTCTTC	CSARGGGPSYNEQFF
TRBJ1-4	TRBV5-6	NA	NA	TGTGCCAGCAGCTTGGGAGGAAAACTGTTTTTT	CASSLGGKLFF
TRBJ2-7	TRBV19	TRBD2	NA	TGTGCCAGTAGTATAGCGGGCGGGGGAATCATTGAGCAGTACTTC	CASSIAGGGIIEQYF
TRBJ1-2	TRBV5-6	TRBD1	NA	TGTGCCAGCAGCCTTGGACAGGGGGAATATGGCTACACCTTC	CASSLGQGEYGYTF
TRBJ2-3	TRBV3-1/TRBV3-2	NA	NA	TGTGCCAGCAGCTCCGGACTAATGACAGATACGCAGTATTTT	CASSSGLMTDTQYF
TRBJ2-3	TRBV12-5	NA	NA	TGTGCTAGTGGTTTGGGAGACAGGATTCCAGATACGCAGTATTTT	CASGLGDRIPDTQYF
TRBJ2-1	TRBV9	TRBD1	once	TGTGCCAGCAGCGTAGGGGACAGGGACAATGAGCAGTTCTTC	CASSVGDRDNEQFF
TRBJ2-1	TRBV7-3	TRBD1	NA	TGTGCCAGCAGCTTATCAGGGGGCAATGAGCAGTTCTTC	CASSLSGGNEQFF
TRBJ1-4	TRBV15	NA	NA	TGTGCCACCAGCAGACGGGGATCCGGGACTAATGAAAAACTGTTTTTT	CATSRRGSGTNEKLFF
TRBJ1-6	TRBV14	NA	few	TGTGCCAGCAGCCAAGGTCGCGTGTGGTCACCCCTCCACTTT	CASSQGRVWSPLHF
TRBJ1-4	TRBV7-2	NA	once	TGTGCCAGCAGCTTAGGAGTTCCCGAAAAACTGTTTTTT	CASSLGVPEKLFF